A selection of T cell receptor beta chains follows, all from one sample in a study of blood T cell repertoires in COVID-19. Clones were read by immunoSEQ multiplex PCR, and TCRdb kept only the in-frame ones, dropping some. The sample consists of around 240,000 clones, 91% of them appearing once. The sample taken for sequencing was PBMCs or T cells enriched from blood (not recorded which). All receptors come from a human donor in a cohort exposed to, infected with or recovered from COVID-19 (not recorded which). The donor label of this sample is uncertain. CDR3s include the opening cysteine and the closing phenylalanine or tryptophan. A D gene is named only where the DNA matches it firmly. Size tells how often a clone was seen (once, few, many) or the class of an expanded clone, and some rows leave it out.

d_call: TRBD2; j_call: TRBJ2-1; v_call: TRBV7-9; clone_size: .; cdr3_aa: CASSSPTSGGANEQFF; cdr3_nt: TGTGCCAGCAGCTCCCCGACTAGCGGGGGGGCCAATGAGCAGTTCTTC
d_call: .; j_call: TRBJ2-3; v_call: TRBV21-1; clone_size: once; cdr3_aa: CASSPLDGGSTDTQYF; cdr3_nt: TGTGCCAGCAGCCCTCTCGACGGGGGTAGCACAGATACGCAGTATTTT
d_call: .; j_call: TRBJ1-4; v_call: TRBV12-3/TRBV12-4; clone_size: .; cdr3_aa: CASSTGEKLFF; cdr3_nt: TGTGCCAGCAGCACAGGGGAAAAACTGTTTTTT
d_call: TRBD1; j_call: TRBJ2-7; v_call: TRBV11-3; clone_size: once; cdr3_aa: CASSATGDEQYF; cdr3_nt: TGTGCCAGCAGCGCGACAGGGGACGAGCAGTACTTC
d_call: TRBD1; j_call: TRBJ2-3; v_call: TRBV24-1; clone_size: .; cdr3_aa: CATSDLGDRGPDTQYF; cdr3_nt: TGTGCCACCAGTGATTTAGGGGACAGGGGGCCAGATACGCAGTATTTT
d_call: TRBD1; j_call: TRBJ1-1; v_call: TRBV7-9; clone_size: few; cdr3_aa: CASSLRQGEAFF; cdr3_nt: TGTGCCAGCAGCTTAAGACAGGGTGAAGCTTTCTTT
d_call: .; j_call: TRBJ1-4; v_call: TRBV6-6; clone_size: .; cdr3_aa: CASRAEKLFF; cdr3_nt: TGTGCCAGCAGGGCCGAAAAACTGTTTTTT
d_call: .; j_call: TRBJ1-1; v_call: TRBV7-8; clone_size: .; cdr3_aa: CASSFITGRDTEAFF; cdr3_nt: TGTGCCAGCAGCTTTATCACGGGGAGGGACACTGAAGCTTTCTTT
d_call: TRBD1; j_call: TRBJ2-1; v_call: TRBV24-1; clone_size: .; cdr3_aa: CATSDLKPGQGTEQFF; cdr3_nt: TGTGCCACCAGTGACTTGAAGCCGGGACAGGGGACGGAGCAGTTCTTC
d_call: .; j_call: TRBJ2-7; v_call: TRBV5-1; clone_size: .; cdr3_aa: CASSLETVYEQYF; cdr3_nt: TGCGCCAGCAGCTTGGAGACTGTCTACGAGCAGTACTTC
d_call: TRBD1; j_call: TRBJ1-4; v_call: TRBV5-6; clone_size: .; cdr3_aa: CASSTPGQVREKLFF; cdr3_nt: TGTGCCAGCAGCACTCCGGGACAGGTGCGGGAAAAACTGTTTTTT
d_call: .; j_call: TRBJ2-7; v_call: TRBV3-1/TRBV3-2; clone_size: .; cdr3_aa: CASSQALTTSYEQYF; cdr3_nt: TGTGCCAGCAGCCAGGCCCTGACTACGTCCTACGAGCAGTACTTC
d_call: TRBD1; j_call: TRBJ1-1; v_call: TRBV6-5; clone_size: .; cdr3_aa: CASGATGFEAFF; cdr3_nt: TGTGCCAGCGGGGCGACAGGGTTTGAAGCTTTCTTT
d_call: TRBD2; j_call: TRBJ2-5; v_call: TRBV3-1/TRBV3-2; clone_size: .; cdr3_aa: CASSQDQGLAGQETQYF; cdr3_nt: TGTGCCAGCAGCCAAGATCAGGGACTAGCGGGGCAAGAGACCCAGTACTTC
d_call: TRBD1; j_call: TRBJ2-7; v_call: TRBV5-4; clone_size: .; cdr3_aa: CASSFTQGAREQYF; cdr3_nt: TGTGCCAGCAGCTTTACACAGGGGGCGCGAGAGCAGTACTTC
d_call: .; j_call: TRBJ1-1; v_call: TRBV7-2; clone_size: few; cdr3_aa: CASSLQGRHEAFF; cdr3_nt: TGTGCCAGCAGCCTCCAGGGTAGACATGAAGCTTTCTTT
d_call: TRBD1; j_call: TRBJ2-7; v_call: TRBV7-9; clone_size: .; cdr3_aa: CASSSRDRVYEQYF; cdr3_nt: TGTGCCAGCAGCTCCCGGGACAGGGTCTACGAGCAGTACTTC
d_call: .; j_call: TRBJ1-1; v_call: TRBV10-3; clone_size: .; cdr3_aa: CAISRGGAENTEAFF; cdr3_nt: TGTGCCATCAGTAGGGGGGGCGCAGAGAACACTGAAGCTTTCTTT
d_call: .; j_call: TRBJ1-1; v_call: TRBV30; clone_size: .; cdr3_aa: CACGPGAFF; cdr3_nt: TGTGCCTGTGGGCCAGGAGCTTTCTTT
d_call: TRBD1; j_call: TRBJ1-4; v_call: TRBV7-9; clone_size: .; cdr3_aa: CASSLGTGGEKLFF; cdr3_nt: TGTGCCAGCAGCTTAGGGACAGGGGGAGAAAAACTGTTTTTT
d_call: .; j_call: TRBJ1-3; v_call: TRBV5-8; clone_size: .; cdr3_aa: CASSLDQFSGNTIYF; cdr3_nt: TGTGCCAGCAGCTTGGACCAGTTCTCTGGAAACACCATATATTTT
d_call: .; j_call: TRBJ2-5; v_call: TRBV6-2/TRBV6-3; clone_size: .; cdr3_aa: CASSYPGAGKTQYF; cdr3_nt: TGTGCCAGCAGTTACCCAGGGGCCGGGAAGACCCAGTACTTC
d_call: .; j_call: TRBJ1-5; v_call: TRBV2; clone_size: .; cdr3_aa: CASSAAGLYQPQHF; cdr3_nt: TGTGCCAGCAGTGCGGCAGGGCTTTATCAGCCCCAGCATTTT
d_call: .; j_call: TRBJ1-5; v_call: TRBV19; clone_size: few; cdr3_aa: CASTLGAGNQPQHF; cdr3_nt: TGTGCCAGTACCCTAGGGGCGGGAAATCAGCCCCAGCATTTT
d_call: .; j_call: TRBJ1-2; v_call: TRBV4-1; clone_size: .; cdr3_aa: CASSQESSLVYGYTF; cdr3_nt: TGCGCCAGCAGCCAAGAGAGCTCTCTCGTCTATGGCTACACCTTC
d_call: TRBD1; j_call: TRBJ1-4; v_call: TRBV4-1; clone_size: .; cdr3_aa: CASSQERAGTGLNEKLFF; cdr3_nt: TGCGCCAGCAGCCAAGAGAGGGCCGGGACAGGGCTTAATGAAAAACTGTTTTTT
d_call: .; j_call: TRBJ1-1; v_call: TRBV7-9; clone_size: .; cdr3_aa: CASSSGQNTEAFF; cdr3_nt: TGTGCCAGCAGCTCCGGACAGAACACTGAAGCTTTCTTT
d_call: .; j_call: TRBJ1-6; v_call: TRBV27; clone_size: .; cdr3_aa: CASSQTLGQLRSPLHF; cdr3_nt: TGTGCCAGCAGCCAAACACTGGGGCAGCTTAGGTCACCCCTCCACTTT
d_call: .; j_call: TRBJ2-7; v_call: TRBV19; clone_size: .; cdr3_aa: CASSVELKRRVNEQYF; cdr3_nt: TGTGCCAGTAGCGTCGAACTCAAGAGGAGGGTCAACGAGCAGTACTTC
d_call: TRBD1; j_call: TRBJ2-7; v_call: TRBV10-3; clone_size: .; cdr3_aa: CAISDPTGSAYEQYF; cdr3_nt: TGTGCCATCAGTGACCCGACAGGGTCGGCCTACGAGCAGTACTTC
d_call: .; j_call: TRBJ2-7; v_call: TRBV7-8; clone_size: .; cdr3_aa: CASSQGLSEQYF; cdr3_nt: TGTGCCAGCAGCCAGGGACTGAGCGAGCAGTACTTC
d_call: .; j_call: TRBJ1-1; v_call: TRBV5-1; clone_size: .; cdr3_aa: CASSFWQGVNTEAFF; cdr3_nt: TGCGCCAGCAGCTTCTGGCAGGGTGTAAACACTGAAGCTTTCTTT
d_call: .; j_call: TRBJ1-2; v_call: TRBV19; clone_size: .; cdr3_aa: CASTPLAQRVRGGYTF; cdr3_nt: TGTGCCAGTACCCCCCTGGCTCAGAGGGTAAGAGGTGGCTACACCTTC
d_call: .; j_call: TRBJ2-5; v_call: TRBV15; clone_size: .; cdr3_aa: CATSRDRLAETQYF; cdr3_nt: TGTGCCACCAGCAGAGATCGTCTAGCGGAGACCCAGTACTTC
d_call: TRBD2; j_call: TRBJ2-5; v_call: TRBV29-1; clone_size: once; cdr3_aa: CSVDLGGGETQYF; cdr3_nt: TGCAGCGTTGATCTGGGCGGGGGGGAGACCCAGTACTTC
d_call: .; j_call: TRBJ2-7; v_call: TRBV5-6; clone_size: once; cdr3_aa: CASSAGPYEQYF; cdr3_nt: TGTGCCAGCAGCGCGGGGCCTTACGAGCAGTACTTC
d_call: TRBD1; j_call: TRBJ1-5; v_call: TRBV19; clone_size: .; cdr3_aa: CASTAGQGINQPQHF; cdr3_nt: TGTGCCAGTACAGCGGGACAGGGGATAAATCAGCCCCAGCATTTT
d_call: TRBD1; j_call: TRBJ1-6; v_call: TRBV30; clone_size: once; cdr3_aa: CAWSTRQGSGSPLHF; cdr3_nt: TGTGCCTGGAGTACACGACAGGGTTCAGGTTCACCCCTCCACTTT
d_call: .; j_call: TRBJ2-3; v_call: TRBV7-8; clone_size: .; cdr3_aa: CASSPRGGSTDTQYF; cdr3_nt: TGTGCCAGCAGCCCGCGGGGCGGGTCCACAGATACGCAGTATTTT
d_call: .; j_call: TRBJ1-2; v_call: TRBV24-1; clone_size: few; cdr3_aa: CATSDFIVRGGAYGYTF; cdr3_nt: TGTGCCACCAGTGATTTTATCGTCCGGGGAGGGGCCTATGGCTACACCTTC
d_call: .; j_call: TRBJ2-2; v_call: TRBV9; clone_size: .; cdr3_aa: CASSAKITGELFF; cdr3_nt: TGTGCCAGCAGCGCTAAGATCACCGGGGAGCTGTTTTTT
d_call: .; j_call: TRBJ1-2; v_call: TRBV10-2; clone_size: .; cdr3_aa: CASSNQIIASNYGYTF; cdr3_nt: TGCGCCAGCAGCAACCAGATAATAGCCTCTAACTATGGCTACACCTTC
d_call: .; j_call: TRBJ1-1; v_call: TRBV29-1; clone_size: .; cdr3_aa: CSASGTANTEAFF; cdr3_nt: TGCAGCGCCTCCGGTACAGCAAACACTGAAGCTTTCTTT
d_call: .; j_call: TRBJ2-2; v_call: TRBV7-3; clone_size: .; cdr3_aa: CASSLTGSRSAGELFF; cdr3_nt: TGTGCCAGCAGCTTAACCGGGTCCCGATCGGCCGGGGAGCTGTTTTTT
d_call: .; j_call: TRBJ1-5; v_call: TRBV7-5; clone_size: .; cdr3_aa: CARSLGQGLGRQPQHF; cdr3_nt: TGTGCCAGAAGCCTCGGACAGGGATTGGGAAGGCAGCCCCAGCATTTT
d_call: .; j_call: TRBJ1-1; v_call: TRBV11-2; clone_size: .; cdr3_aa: CASSLPSGGTEAFF; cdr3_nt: TGTGCCAGCAGCTTACCTTCGGGGGGCACTGAAGCTTTCTTT
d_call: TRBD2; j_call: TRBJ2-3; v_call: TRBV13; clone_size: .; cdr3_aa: CASSSRLAGGVDTQYF; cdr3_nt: TGTGCCAGCAGCTCCCGACTAGCGGGGGGCGTGGATACGCAGTATTTT
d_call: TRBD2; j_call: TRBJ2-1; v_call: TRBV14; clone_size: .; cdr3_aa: CASSRTSRNYNEQFF; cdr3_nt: TGTGCCAGCAGCCGGACTAGTCGGAACTACAATGAGCAGTTCTTC
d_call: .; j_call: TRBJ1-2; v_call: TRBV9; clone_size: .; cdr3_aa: CASSPNQAANYGYTF; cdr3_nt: TGTGCCAGCAGCCCCAATCAGGCAGCTAACTATGGCTACACCTTC
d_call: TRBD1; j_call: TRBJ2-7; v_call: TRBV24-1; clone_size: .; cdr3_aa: CATSDARDRAHEQYF; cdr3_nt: TGTGCCACCAGTGATGCAAGGGACAGGGCCCACGAGCAGTACTTC
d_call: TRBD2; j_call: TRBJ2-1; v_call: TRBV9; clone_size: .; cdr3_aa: CASSVSGTSGGANLNEQFF; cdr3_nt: TGTGCCAGCAGCGTATCCGGGACTAGCGGGGGGGCCAACCTTAATGAGCAGTTCTTC
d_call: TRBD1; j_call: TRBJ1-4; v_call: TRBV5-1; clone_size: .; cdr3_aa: CASSLGDSEKLFF; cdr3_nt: TGCGCCAGCAGCTTAGGGGACAGTGAAAAACTGTTTTTT
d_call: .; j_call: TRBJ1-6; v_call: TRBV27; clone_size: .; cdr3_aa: CASSFTEKNSPLHF; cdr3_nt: TGTGCCAGCAGTTTTACAGAGAAGAATTCACCCCTCCACTTT
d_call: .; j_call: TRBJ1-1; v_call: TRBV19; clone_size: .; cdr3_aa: CASSTLRNTEAFF; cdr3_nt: TGTGCCAGTAGTACCCTGCGGAACACTGAAGCTTTCTTT
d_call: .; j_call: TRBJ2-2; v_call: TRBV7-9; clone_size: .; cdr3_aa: CASSLTSGGGTGELFF; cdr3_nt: TGTGCCAGCAGCTTAACGTCAGGGGGAGGCACCGGGGAGCTGTTTTTT
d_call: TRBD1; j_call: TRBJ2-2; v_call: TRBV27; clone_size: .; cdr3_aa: CASRAGTGGRTGELFF; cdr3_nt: TGTGCCAGCAGGGCCGGGACAGGGGGCCGTACCGGGGAGCTGTTTTTT
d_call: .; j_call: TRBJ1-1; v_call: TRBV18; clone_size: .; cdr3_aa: CASSRSENTEAFF; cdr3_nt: TGTGCCAGCTCACGTTCAGAGAACACTGAAGCTTTCTTT
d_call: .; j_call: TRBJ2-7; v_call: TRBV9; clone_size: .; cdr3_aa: CASIEDTDYEQYF; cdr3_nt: TGTGCCAGCATCGAAGACACAGACTACGAGCAGTACTTC